The 29 T cell receptor beta chains given below trace back to one sample, sequenced in a study of OX40 agonist ivuxolimab in advanced cancers. Sequenced by immunoSEQ multiplex PCR; TCRdb stores in-frame clones only, minus some. Of about 54,000 clones in the sample, approximately 85% were seen once. This specimen consisted of CD4+ or CD8+ T cells sorted from blood, obtained in a trial of the OX40 agonist ivuxolimab. The receptors derive from an adult with an advanced solid tumor such as melanoma, head and neck, liver or kidney cancer.

V gene TRBV2 combines with J gene TRBJ2-5; D is perhaps TRBD2 (5 bases). CDR1 and CDR2 from the germline V gene are SNHLY and FYNNEI. This CDR3 is 12 amino acids long. V lost 6 bases, J lost 3 bases, and 8 bases lay in between. The CDR3 nucleotides read TGTGCCAGCAGCTCTAGCAAAGAGACCCAGTACTTC. Protein product: CASSSSKETQYF.

V usage is TRBV6-4 and J usage is TRBJ2-1; D is unclear. V dropped 2 bases and J dropped 0 bases, with 11 bases sitting between them. Germline V gene data show CDR1 as MRHNA and CDR2 as SNTAGT. The CDR3 is made up of 16 amino acids. CDR3 in amino acids: CASSDQGRSSYNEQFF. The CDR3 DNA sequence: TGTGCCAGCAGTGACCAAGGCCGCAGCTCCTACAATGAGCAGTTCTTC.

This clone was counted a few times. J is TRBJ1-5 and V is TRBV9; 8 nucleotides align to TRBD1. The CDR3 extends over 16 amino acids. Germline CDR1 is SGDLS and CDR2 is YYNGEE. Losses at the gene ends were 3 bases for V and 4 bases for J; bases not matched to a gene: 9. The CDR3 sequence is CASSADPGGLNQPQHF. The CDR3, as DNA: TGTGCCAGCAGCGCCGACCCAGGGGGCTTGAATCAGCCCCAGCATTTT.

The J gene is TRBJ2-7, the V gene TRBV6-1, with 8 bases lining up with TRBD2. With 7 bases clipped from V and 6 bases from J, the junction kept 14 bases outside the gene matches. This CDR3 is 15 amino acids long. Germline lookup yields CDR1 MNHNS and CDR2 SASEGT. CDR3 sequence: CASNNRGAGGPEQYF. CDR3 DNA: TGTGCCAGCAACAACCGGGGGGCGGGGGGCCCCGAGCAGTACTTC.

The gene calls are TRBV10-3 and TRBJ1-1, with D hard to call. Trimming removed 4 bases at V and 0 bases at J, with 6 bases between. The V gene's germline CDR1 is ENHRY and CDR2 SYGVKD. This CDR3 comprises 13 residues. The CDR3 loop reads CAISGSLNTEAFF. Here the CDR3 DNA reads TGTGCCATCAGTGGATCACTGAACACTGAAGCTTTCTTT.

This clone was seen a single time. The chain joins TRBV29-1 to TRBJ2-1, with D maybe TRBD2 (6 bases). With 3 bases removed from V and 3 bases from J, the gap between germline ends came to 12 bases. Germline V gives CDR1 SQVTM, CDR2 ANQGSEA. The CDR3 has 14 residues. The chain's CDR3 is CSVDGSGSYNEQFF. The DNA for the CDR3 is TGCAGCGTTGATGGTAGCGGAAGCTACAATGAGCAGTTCTTC.

The V and J genes are TRBV6-5 and TRBJ2-6; D is unclear. Germline CDR1 is MNHEY and CDR2 is SVGAGI. Trimming took off 6 bases at V and 1 base at J, with 7 bases between the two ends. CDR3 length equals 14 residues. The CDR3 nucleotides are TGTGCCAGCAGCCAGGCATCTGGGGCCAACGTCCTGACTTTC. Translation gives CASSQASGANVLTF.

The J gene is TRBJ2-7, the V gene TRBV11-2; D gene unclear. Germline CDR1 reads SGHAT; CDR2 reads FQNNGV. Deletions cut 1 base from V and 7 bases from J, with 5 bases between. The CDR3 is made up of 11 amino acids. The CDR3 reads CASSLVGEQYF. In nucleotides, the CDR3 is TGTGCCAGCAGCTTAGTGGGAGAGCAGTACTTC.

CDR3 bases: TGTGCCAGCGGATCGGACACTGAAGCTTTCTTT. It encodes CASGSDTEAFF. The chain couples TRBV28 to TRBJ1-1, with unresolved D. V was cut by 8 bases and J by 3 bases, with 7 bases left in between. CDR1 is MDHEN and CDR2 is SYDVKM in the germline V gene. This CDR3 comprises 11 residues. The entire variable domain, with the rest obtained from reference TRBV28 and TRBJ1-1, is as follows: DVKVTQSSRYLVKRTGEKVFLECVQDMDHENMFWYRQDPGLGLRLIYFSYDVKMKEKGDIPEGYSVSREKKERFSLILESASTNQTSMYLCASGSDTEAFFGQGTRLTVV.

The chain carries TRBV28 and TRBJ2-6; D is ambiguous. CDR3 size: 14 residues. Germline CDR1 reads MDHEN; CDR2 reads SYDVKM. Between the trimmed V and J ends, which lost 6 bases and 0 bases, there was a span of 6 bases. CDR3 bases: TGTGCCAGCAGGAGAGACTCTGGGGCCAACGTCCTGACTTTC. It is translated as CASRRDSGANVLTF.

The chain has TRBV6-6 and TRBJ1-1; D not resolved. V lost 2 bases and J 4 bases, leaving 11 bases between the germline ends. Germline V gives CDR1 MNHNY, CDR2 SVGAGI (reference sequence). The CDR3 contains 14 residues. The CDR3 DNA reads TGTGCCAGCAGTTACCGCAAGGCAGGCACTGAAGCTTTCTTT. It yields the protein CASSYRKAGTEAFF.

This chain links TRBV19 with TRBJ2-3; 14 nucleotides match TRBD2. In germline, CDR1 is LNHDA, CDR2 SQIVND (reference sequence). V was pared by 0 bases and J by 3 bases, with 5 bases of the junction left unmatched. The CDR3 runs to 18 residues. CDR3 coding DNA: TGTGCCAGTAGTATAGAAGGGACTAGCGGGAGCGAAACAGATACGCAGTATTTT. This translates into CASSIEGTSGSETDTQYF.

V gene TRBV5-1 combines with J gene TRBJ1-1, with D maybe TRBD1 (5 bases). V was clipped by 0 bases and J by 1 base, with 7 bases between them. The length of the CDR3 is 14 residues. CDR1 and CDR2 (germline): SGHRS, YFSETQ. CDR3 DNA: TGCGCCAGCAGCTTGGGGGGCAGGAACACTGAAGCTTTCTTT. It specifies CASSLGGRNTEAFF.

The rearrangement links TRBV5-4 to TRBJ2-7; D may match TRBD1 or TRBD2 (6 bases each). CDR3 size: 15 residues. Trimming took off 4 bases at V and 2 bases at J, with 16 bases between the two ends. Germline CDR1 and CDR2: SGHNT and YYREEE (reference sequence). The CDR3 region has the DNA TGTGCCAGCAGCGACCGTGGACAGCGGGCCTACGAGCAGTACTTC. Its translation: CASSDRGQRAYEQYF.

This chain uses TRBV5-1 with TRBJ2-3; 7 positions match TRBD2. Trimming removed 5 bases from V and 1 base from J; junction bases left unmatched: 13. The length of the CDR3 is 17 residues. Germline-derived CDR1 and CDR2 are SGHRS and YFSETQ. The CDR3 DNA sequence: TGCGCCAGCAGGCCCGACCCTACTAGCGTCGGCACAGATACGCAGTATTTT. Translated, it gives CASRPDPTSVGTDTQYF.

The gene calls are TRBV28 and TRBJ1-5; D perhaps matches TRBD1 (5 bases). V was pared by 7 bases and J by 4 bases, with 14 bases between. This CDR3 contains 14 residues. Germline loops: CDR1 MDHEN, CDR2 SYDVKM. CDR3 DNA sequence: TGTGCCAGCATGGGAGGGGAGGAAAATCAGCCCCAGCATTTT. Translated: CASMGGEENQPQHF.

V and J are TRBV4-2 and TRBJ2-7; no reliable D call. CDR3 size: 16 residues. Trimming took 0 bases from V and 1 from J, leaving 13 bases between them. Germline CDR1 and CDR2: LGHNA and YNFKEQ. The CDR3: CASSQDGREGSYEQYF. As DNA, the CDR3 is TGTGCCAGCAGCCAAGATGGGCGCGAAGGGTCCTACGAGCAGTACTTC.

This chain links TRBV5-4 with TRBJ1-3, with D uncertain. The CDR3 is 13 residues long. The ends were cut back, 0 bases at V and 2 bases at J, with 3 bases in the middle. Germline lookup yields CDR1 SGHNT and CDR2 YYREEE (reference sequence). The CDR3 reads CASSLDPGNTIYF. The CDR3, as DNA: TGTGCCAGCAGCTTGGACCCTGGAAACACCATATATTTT.

The chain couples TRBV25-1 to TRBJ1-5; D not resolved. CDR1 is MGHDK and CDR2 is SYGVNS in the germline V gene. The CDR3 has 12 residues. The V and J ends lost 3 bases and 2 bases respectively, with 2 bases between them. CDR3 nucleotides: TGTGCCAGCAGTGACGGCAATCAGCCCCAGCATTTT. This codes for CASSDGNQPQHF.

The genes are TRBV19 and TRBJ2-7; the D is unclear. The germline V and J ends were trimmed by 2 bases and 1 base, with 6 bases remaining between them. Looked up from germline, CDR1 is LNHDA and CDR2 is SQIVND (reference sequence). The CDR3 spans 13 residues. The DNA of the CDR3 is TGTGCCAGTAGTATATCCGCGTCCTACGAGCAGTACTTC. As protein: CASSISASYEQYF.

In this sample, this clone turned up once. J is TRBJ2-5 and V is TRBV15, with D perhaps matching TRBD2 (5 bases). Trimming shortened V by 3 bases and J by 5 bases, and 19 bases separated the two germline ends. In germline, CDR1 is LNHNV, CDR2 YYDKDF (reference sequence). The CDR3 spans 16 residues. As DNA, the CDR3 is TGTGCCACCAGCAGGACTGGAGGACTTGGCAACGAGACCCAGTACTTC. This translates into CATSRTGGLGNETQYF.

This chain links TRBV10-3 with TRBJ1-1; 7 nucleotides match TRBD1. The CDR3 spans 15 residues. Germline loops: CDR1 ENHRY, CDR2 SYGVKD. Trimming removed 2 bases from V and 5 bases from J; junction bases left unmatched: 8. CDR3 DNA: TGTGCCATCAGTGAGGCGACAGGGCGGCGGACTGAAGCTTTCTTT. Protein product: CAISEATGRRTEAFF.

The chain uses TRBV28 and TRBJ1-6; 7 bases map to TRBD1. V lost 5 bases and J lost 3; bases outside the gene matches: 7. The germline CDR1 and CDR2 sequences are MDHEN and SYDVKM. There are 16 residues in the CDR3. CDR3 sequence reads: CASSPRGTVYNSPLHF. CDR3 bases: TGTGCCAGCAGTCCCAGGGGGACAGTCTATAATTCACCCCTCCACTTT.

The table lists this clone with a few counts. The V and J genes are TRBV5-5 and TRBJ2-2; D is ambiguous. Germline lookup yields CDR1 SGHKS and CDR2 YYEKEE (reference sequence). The CDR3 contains 13 residues. The V end was cut by 0 bases, the J end by 7 bases, with 7 bases between. The CDR3 here is CASSLDVSGELFF. CDR3 sequence (DNA): TGTGCCAGCAGCTTGGACGTCAGCGGGGAGCTGTTTTTT.

This clone appeared a single time. This chain joins TRBV28 and TRBJ2-3; D is perhaps TRBD2 (6 bases). V was cut by 5 bases and J by 6 bases, with 21 bases left in between. The V gene's germline CDR1 is MDHEN and CDR2 SYDVKM. The CDR3 is 16 amino acids. The CDR3 sequence is CASSTTWGEVVDTQYF. The CDR3 region has the DNA TGTGCCAGCAGTACCACCTGGGGGGAGGTGGTGGATACGCAGTATTTT.

This chain joins TRBV6-1 and TRBJ1-5; possibly TRBD1 for D (5 bases). This CDR3 comprises 12 residues. Germline lookup yields CDR1 MNHNS and CDR2 SASEGT. The V end lost 7 bases, the J end lost 5 bases, and 9 bases lay between the germline ends. DNA of the CDR3: TGTGCCAGCAAACGGGGCGATCAGCCCCAGCATTTT. Translation: CASKRGDQPQHF.

The rearrangement joins TRBV27 to TRBJ1-1; possible D gene TRBD1, 6 bases. Trimming shortened V by 3 bases and J by 0 bases, and 11 bases separated the two germline ends. This CDR3 is built from 15 residues. Germline V gene sequence: CDR1 MNHEY, CDR2 SMNVEV (reference sequence). CDR3 region: CASSLAGALNTEAFF. The CDR3 DNA reads as TGTGCCAGCAGTTTGGCAGGGGCCTTGAACACTGAAGCTTTCTTT.

This clone was recorded once. The V gene is TRBV7-2, the J gene TRBJ2-3; D may correspond to TRBD1 or TRBD2 (5 bases each). The length of the CDR3 is 16 residues. V was shortened by 5 bases and J by 2 bases, with 17 bases between the two germline ends. Germline V lookup: CDR1 SGHTA, CDR2 FQGNSA. Here the CDR3 DNA reads TGTGCCAGCAGCCCCCTTGTTCGGGGCGTCACAGATACGCAGTATTTT. It translates to CASSPLVRGVTDTQYF.

V gene TRBV6-5 combines with J gene TRBJ1-1; possible D gene TRBD1, 6 bases. Trimming cost V 0 bases and J 6 bases, with 8 bases left between them. Germline loops: CDR1 MNHEY, CDR2 SVGAGI. This CDR3 contains 13 residues. DNA for the CDR3: TGTGCCAGCAGTTACTCCAGGGGAGCTGAAGCTTTCTTT. Amino acids: CASSYSRGAEAFF.